These T cell receptor beta chains were read from a single sample in a study of T cells in pancreatic ductal adenocarcinoma. Here immunoSEQ multiplex PCR was the method, and the copy in TCRdb shows in-frame clones only, minus some. There are approximately 97,000 clones in the sample; about 95% occur only once, and less than 4% lies in the top ten. Sequenced material: PBMCs. The receptors were gathered from a human donor with pancreatic ductal adenocarcinoma. Each CDR3 is given with its conserved first and last residue. The order of the fields is J gene, clone size, D gene, V gene, CDR3 protein, CDR3 DNA. A D gene is named only where the DNA matches it firmly. The size entry is marked missing in some rows and otherwise reads once, few, many or a size class.

J: TRBJ2-1; size: -; D: -; V: TRBV5-1; CDR3: CASSSQSNEQFF; DNA: TGCGCCAGCAGCTCCCAGTCAAATGAGCAGTTCTTC
J: TRBJ2-1; size: -; D: -; V: TRBV30; CDR3: CAWTGAANEQFF; DNA: TGTGCCTGGACAGGGGCGGCGAATGAGCAGTTCTTC
J: TRBJ2-7; size: -; D: TRBD2; V: TRBV28; CDR3: CASSFGGGPNYEQYF; DNA: TGTGCCAGCAGTTTCGGGGGAGGGCCAAACTACGAGCAGTACTTC
J: TRBJ2-3; size: -; D: -; V: TRBV6-1; CDR3: CASSRSRNEDTQYF; DNA: TGTGCCAGCAGTCGTAGCCGGAACGAGGATACGCAGTATTTT
J: TRBJ1-5; size: -; D: TRBD1; V: TRBV18; CDR3: CASSPQGTGVYSNQPQHF; DNA: TGTGCCAGCTCACCACAAGGGACAGGGGTCTATAGCAATCAGCCCCAGCATTTT
J: TRBJ1-4; size: once; D: TRBD1; V: TRBV18; CDR3: CASSPLSGGINEKLFF; DNA: TGTGCCAGCTCACCACTATCAGGGGGGATTAATGAAAAACTGTTTTTT
J: TRBJ2-5; size: -; D: -; V: TRBV5-4; CDR3: CASSARQNEETQYF; DNA: TGTGCCAGTAGCGCGAGACAGAATGAGGAGACCCAGTACTTC
J: TRBJ2-1; size: -; D: TRBD2; V: TRBV30; CDR3: CAWSPRGGRAYNEQFF; DNA: TGTGCCTGGAGCCCGCGGGGAGGGAGGGCCTACAATGAGCAGTTCTTC
J: TRBJ2-1; size: -; D: -; V: TRBV15; CDR3: CATSRVTGEQFF; DNA: TGTGCCACCAGCCGAGTTACCGGTGAGCAGTTCTTC
J: TRBJ2-1; size: -; D: TRBD2; V: TRBV5-6; CDR3: CASSPEHAGGQFF; DNA: TGTGCCAGCAGCCCCGAACACGCGGGAGGTCAGTTCTTC
J: TRBJ2-4; size: -; D: TRBD1; V: TRBV2; CDR3: CASRDRGPENIQYF; DNA: TGTGCCAGCAGGGACAGGGGGCCAGAAAACATTCAGTACTTC
J: TRBJ1-1; size: -; D: TRBD1; V: TRBV10-3; CDR3: CAISETRDSKGAFF; DNA: TGTGCCATCAGTGAGACCCGGGACAGCAAGGGAGCTTTCTTT
J: TRBJ2-4; size: -; D: -; V: TRBV4-1; CDR3: CASSQERGTELKNIQYF; DNA: TGCGCCAGCAGCCAAGAACGCGGGACAGAACTTAAAAACATTCAGTACTTC
J: TRBJ2-6; size: once; D: TRBD2; V: TRBV9; CDR3: CASSVGPAGISGANVLTF; DNA: TGTGCCAGCAGCGTAGGCCCAGCGGGGATCTCTGGGGCCAACGTCCTGACTTTC
J: TRBJ1-5; size: -; D: -; V: TRBV7-2; CDR3: CASSPGSRQPQHF; DNA: TGTGCCAGCAGCCCAGGGTCCCGTCAGCCCCAGCATTTT
J: TRBJ1-2; size: -; D: -; V: TRBV10-3; CDR3: CAISEYGHGYTF; DNA: TGTGCCATCAGTGAGTACGGTCATGGCTACACCTTC
J: TRBJ2-7; size: -; D: -; V: TRBV4-2; CDR3: CASSQENGAYEQYF; DNA: TGTGCCAGCAGCCAAGAAAACGGTGCGTACGAGCAGTACTTC
J: TRBJ2-5; size: -; D: TRBD1; V: TRBV30; CDR3: CAWRSIQGVRETQYF; DNA: TGTGCCTGGAGGAGCATACAGGGGGTCCGGGAGACCCAGTACTTC
J: TRBJ2-7; size: once; D: -; V: TRBV29-1; CDR3: CSVAVARAGSYEQYF; DNA: TGCAGCGTTGCGGTGGCCAGGGCAGGCTCCTACGAGCAGTACTTC
J: TRBJ2-3; size: -; D: TRBD1; V: TRBV18; CDR3: CASSYDGTGSTDTQYF; DNA: TGTGCCAGCTCATACGACGGGACAGGGAGCACAGATACGCAGTATTTT
J: TRBJ2-7; size: -; D: TRBD1; V: TRBV9; CDR3: CASSRTSGTGVSYEQYF; DNA: TGTGCCAGCAGCCGCACCTCCGGGACAGGGGTCTCCTACGAGCAGTACTTC
J: TRBJ2-7; size: -; D: TRBD2; V: TRBV13; CDR3: CASALGTILYEQYF; DNA: TGTGCCAGCGCACTTGGGACTATCCTATACGAGCAGTACTTC
J: TRBJ2-1; size: -; D: TRBD2; V: TRBV7-6; CDR3: CASSLAGGGSYNEQFF; DNA: TGTGCCAGCAGCTTAGCGGGGGGAGGGTCCTACAATGAGCAGTTCTTC
J: TRBJ2-1; size: -; D: TRBD2; V: TRBV9; CDR3: CASSVTSENEQFF; DNA: TGTGCCAGCAGCGTGACTAGCGAGAATGAGCAGTTCTTC
J: TRBJ2-3; size: -; D: TRBD2; V: TRBV18; CDR3: CASSPPFSGSADTQYF; DNA: TGTGCCAGCTCCCCTCCCTTTAGCGGGAGCGCAGATACGCAGTATTTT